Listed here is a single T cell receptor beta chain. The antigen is not known. TCRdb keeps only in-frame clones here, not all; method: immunoSEQ multiplex PCR. Seen here are roughly 5,000 clones, around 66% observed once, and the top ten hold approximately 75%. The data originate from a study of OX40 agonist ivuxolimab in advanced cancers. The CDR3 consists of 16 residues. V lost 2 bases and J lost 4, with 15 bases in between. Germline V gene data show CDR1 as SNHLY and CDR2 as FYNNEI. Whole-study findings and limits: CD8+ T cells (on average) carried more expanded clones than CD4+ T cells.

The starting material was CD4+ or CD8+ T cells sorted from blood, obtained in a trial of the OX40 agonist ivuxolimab. This TCR was recovered from an adult with an advanced solid tumor such as melanoma, head and neck, liver or kidney cancer. V gene TRBV2 combines with J gene TRBJ1-5, with a possible D match to TRBD1 (6 bases). CDR3 in DNA: TGTGCCAGCAGTGAAATGGTGGGGGGCTTAAATCAGCCCCAGCATTTT. Its protein is CASSEMVGGLNQPQHF.